These 5 T cell receptor beta chains were all obtained from the same sample, sequenced in a study of blood T cell repertoires in COVID-19. TCRdb's table, derived via immunoSEQ multiplex PCR, lists solely in-frame clones and lacks some. In the table there are around 190,000 clones, around 90% of which are singletons. Sequenced input: PBMCs or T cells enriched from blood (not recorded which). The receptor source for this set is a man aged 18 to 29 with acute COVID-19.

This clone was found once. At the DNA level, this CDR3 is encoded by other sequences in the same sample as well. The genes are TRBV6-5 and TRBJ2-7, with 8 bases aligning to TRBD2. Germline V CDR1 and CDR2: MNHEY, SVGAGI. This CDR3 spans 14 amino acids. Germline trimming cut 0 bases from V and 4 bases from J; bases unmatched to any gene: 2. Written as DNA, the CDR3 is TGTGCCAGCAGTTACTCTTTAGCGGGATACGAGCAGTACTTC. The encoded protein is CASSYSLAGYEQYF.

The chain joins TRBV9 to TRBJ2-3; perhaps TRBD2 as D (6 bases). The V end lost 3 bases, the J end lost 2 bases, and 19 bases lay between the germline ends. The germline V gene encodes CDR1 SGDLS and CDR2 YYNGEE. The CDR3 length is 17 residues. The CDR3 sequence: CASSAFGPSASTDTQYF. In DNA form, the CDR3 reads TGTGCCAGCAGCGCCTTTGGTCCTAGCGCCTCCACAGATACGCAGTATTTT.

This chain uses TRBV9 with TRBJ2-2; 10 nucleotides line up with TRBD2. The ends lost 0 bases at V and 6 bases at J; junction bases unmatched: 5. Germline V gene data show CDR1 as SGDLS and CDR2 as YYNGEE. The CDR3 length is 16 residues. The CDR3 is CASSVEGSGRPGELFF. Written as DNA, the CDR3 is TGTGCCAGCAGCGTAGAGGGTAGCGGGAGGCCCGGGGAGCTGTTTTTT.

The chain uses TRBV3-1 (or the pseudogene TRBV3-2) and TRBJ2-5; D remains unclear. The germline V gene has CDR1 LGHDT and CDR2 YNNKEL (reference sequence). The CDR3 spans 15 residues. V lost 0 bases and J lost 5, with 13 bases in between. This chain's CDR3 is CASSQEVGRRETQYF. DNA of the CDR3: TGTGCCAGCAGCCAAGAGGTAGGCCGCAGGGAGACCCAGTACTTC.

The chain couples TRBV5-1 to TRBJ2-5; the D gene is possibly TRBD2 (5 bases). CDR1 SGHRS and CDR2 YFSETQ come from the germline V gene. The length of the CDR3 is 15 residues. V lost 0 bases and J lost 5, with 14 bases in between. The CDR3 region has the DNA TGCGCCAGCAGCTTGGACACGGGGAGTCAGGAGACCCAGTACTTC. As protein: CASSLDTGSQETQYF.